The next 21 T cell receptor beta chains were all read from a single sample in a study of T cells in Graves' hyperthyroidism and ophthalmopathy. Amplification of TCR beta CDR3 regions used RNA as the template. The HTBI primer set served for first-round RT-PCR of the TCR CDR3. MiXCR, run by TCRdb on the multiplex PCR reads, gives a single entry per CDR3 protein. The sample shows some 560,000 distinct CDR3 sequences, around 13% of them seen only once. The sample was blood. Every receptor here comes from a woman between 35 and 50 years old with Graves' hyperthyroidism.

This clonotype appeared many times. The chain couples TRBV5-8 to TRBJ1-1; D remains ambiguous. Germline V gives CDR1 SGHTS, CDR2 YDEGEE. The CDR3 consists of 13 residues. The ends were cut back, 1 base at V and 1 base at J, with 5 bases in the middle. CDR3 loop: CASSLLSNTEAFF. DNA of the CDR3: TGTGCCAGCAGCTTGCTATCGAACACTGAAGCTTTCTTT. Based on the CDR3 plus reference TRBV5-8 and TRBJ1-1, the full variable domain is EAGVTQSPTHLIKTRGQQATLRCSPISGHTSVYWYQQALGLGLQFLLWYDEGEERNRGNFPPRFSGRQFPNYSSELNVNALELEDSALYLCASSLLSNTEAFFGQGTRLTVV.

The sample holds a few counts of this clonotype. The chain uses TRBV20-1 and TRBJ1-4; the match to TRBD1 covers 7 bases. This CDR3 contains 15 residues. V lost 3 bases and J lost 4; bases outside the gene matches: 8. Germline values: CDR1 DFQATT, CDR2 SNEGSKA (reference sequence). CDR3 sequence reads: CSARAQGQHNEKLFF. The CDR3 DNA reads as TGCAGTGCTAGGGCGCAGGGACAGCATAATGAAAAACTGTTTTTT.

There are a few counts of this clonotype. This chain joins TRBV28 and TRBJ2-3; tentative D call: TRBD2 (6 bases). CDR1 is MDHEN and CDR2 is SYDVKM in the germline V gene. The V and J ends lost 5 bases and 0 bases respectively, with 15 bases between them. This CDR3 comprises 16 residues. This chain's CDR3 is CASSLVGAGSTDTQYF. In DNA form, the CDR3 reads TGTGCCAGCAGTCTCGTTGGAGCGGGTAGCACAGATACGCAGTATTTT.

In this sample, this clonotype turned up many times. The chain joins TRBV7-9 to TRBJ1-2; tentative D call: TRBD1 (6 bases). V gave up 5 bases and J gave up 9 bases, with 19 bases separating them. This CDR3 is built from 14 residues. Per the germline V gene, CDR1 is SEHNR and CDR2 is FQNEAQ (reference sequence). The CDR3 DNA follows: TGTGCCAGCAGCAGCGGGACACGGGGGGATCGCTACACCTTC. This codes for CASSSGTRGDRYTF.

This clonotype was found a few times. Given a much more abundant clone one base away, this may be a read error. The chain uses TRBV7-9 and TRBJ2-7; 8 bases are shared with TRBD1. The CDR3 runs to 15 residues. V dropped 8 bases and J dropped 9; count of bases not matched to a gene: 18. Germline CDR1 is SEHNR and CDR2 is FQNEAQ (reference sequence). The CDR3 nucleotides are TGTGCCAGCGCCACGAAAGCCGGGACAGGAGGAGGGCAGTACTTC. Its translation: CASATKAGTGGGQYF.

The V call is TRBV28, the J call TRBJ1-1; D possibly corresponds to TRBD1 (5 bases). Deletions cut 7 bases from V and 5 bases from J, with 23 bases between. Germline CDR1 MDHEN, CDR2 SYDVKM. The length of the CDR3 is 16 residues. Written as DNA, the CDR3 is TGTGCCAGCACCCATTGGGGGGGGGGGGGGGGGACTGAAGCTTTCTTT. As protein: CASTHWGGGGGTEAFF.

The CDR3 DNA reads TGCAGTGCTAAGACTAGCGGGAGACACACAGATACGCAGTATTTT. Protein: CSAKTSGRHTDTQYF. The chain joins TRBV20-1 to TRBJ2-3, with TRBD2 identical over 12 bases. The germline V gene has CDR1 DFQATT and CDR2 SNEGSKA (reference sequence). The CDR3 contains 15 residues. Trimming cost V 4 bases and J 2 bases; bases outside gene matches: 4.

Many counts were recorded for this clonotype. Here the CDR3 DNA reads TGTGCCACCAGCAGAGATTGGGCTGGGAGCTCCAGCACAGATACGCAGTATTTT. It yields the protein CATSRDWAGSSSTDTQYF. The chain employs TRBV15 and TRBJ2-3; D perhaps matches TRBD2 (5 bases). Germline V gene data show CDR1 as LNHNV and CDR2 as YYDKDF (reference sequence). The CDR3 is made up of 18 amino acids. Trimming cost V 0 bases and J 0 bases, with 16 bases left between them.

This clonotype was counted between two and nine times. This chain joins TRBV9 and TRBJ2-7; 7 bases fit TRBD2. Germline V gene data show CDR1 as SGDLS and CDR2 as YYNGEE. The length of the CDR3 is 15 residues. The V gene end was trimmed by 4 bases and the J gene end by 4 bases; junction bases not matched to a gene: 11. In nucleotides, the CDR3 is TGTGCCAGCAGCAAGGGACTAACCCCCTTTTACGAGCAGTACTTC. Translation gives CASSKGLTPFYEQYF.

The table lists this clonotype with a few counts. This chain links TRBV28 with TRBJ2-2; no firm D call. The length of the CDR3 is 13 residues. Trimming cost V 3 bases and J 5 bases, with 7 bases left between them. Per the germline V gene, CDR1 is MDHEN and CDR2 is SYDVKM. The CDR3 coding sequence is TGTGCCAGCAGTTTTGCCGGGACCGGGGAGCTGTTTTTT. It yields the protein CASSFAGTGELFF.

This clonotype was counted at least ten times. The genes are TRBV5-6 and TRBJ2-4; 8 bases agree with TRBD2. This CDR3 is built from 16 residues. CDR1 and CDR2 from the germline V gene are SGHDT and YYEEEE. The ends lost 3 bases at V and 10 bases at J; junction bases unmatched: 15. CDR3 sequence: CASSSIAGLHGGIQYF. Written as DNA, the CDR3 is TGTGCCAGCAGCTCCATAGCGGGATTGCACGGGGGGATTCAGTACTTC.

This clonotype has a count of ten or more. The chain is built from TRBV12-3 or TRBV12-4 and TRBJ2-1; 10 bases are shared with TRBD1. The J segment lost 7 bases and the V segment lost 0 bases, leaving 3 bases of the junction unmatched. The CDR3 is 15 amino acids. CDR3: CASSLATGGGNEQFF. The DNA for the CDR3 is TGTGCCAGCAGTTTAGCGACAGGGGGCGGAAATGAGCAGTTCTTC.

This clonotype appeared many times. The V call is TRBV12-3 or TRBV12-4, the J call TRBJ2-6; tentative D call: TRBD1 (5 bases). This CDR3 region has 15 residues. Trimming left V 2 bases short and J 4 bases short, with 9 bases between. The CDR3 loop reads CASSLRSGGANVLTF. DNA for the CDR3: TGTGCCAGCAGTTTAAGGTCAGGGGGGGCCAACGTCCTGACTTTC.

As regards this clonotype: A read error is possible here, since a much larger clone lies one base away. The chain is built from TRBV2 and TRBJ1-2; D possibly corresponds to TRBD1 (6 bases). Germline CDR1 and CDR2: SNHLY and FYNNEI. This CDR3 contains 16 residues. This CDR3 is CAGSEGGVSGSYGYTF. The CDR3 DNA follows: TGTGCCGGCAGTGAAGGGGGGGTGTCGGGGAGTTATGGCTACACCTTC.

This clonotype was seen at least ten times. The CDR3 DNA sequence: TGTGCCAGCAGTTGGGGACTAGCGGGAGTCGAAAGGTCCTACAATGAGCAGTTCTTC. Translated: CASSWGLAGVERSYNEQFF. The chain uses TRBV6-2 or TRBV6-3 and TRBJ2-1, with 14 nucleotides matching TRBD2. Germline V gene sequence: CDR1 MNHEY, CDR2 SVGEGT. The CDR3 is 19 residues long. After removal of 4 bases from V and 1 base from J, the junction contained 9 bases not matched to a gene.

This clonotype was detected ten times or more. The CDR3 region is CARTLEVNTEAFF. The CDR3 nucleotides read TGTGCCAGAACATTGGAGGTGAACACTGAAGCTTTCTTT. The chain recombines TRBV2 with TRBJ1-1; no clear D gene. V was clipped by 9 bases and J by 0 bases, with 11 bases between them. The CDR3 contains 13 residues. Germline CDR1 and CDR2: SNHLY and FYNNEI.

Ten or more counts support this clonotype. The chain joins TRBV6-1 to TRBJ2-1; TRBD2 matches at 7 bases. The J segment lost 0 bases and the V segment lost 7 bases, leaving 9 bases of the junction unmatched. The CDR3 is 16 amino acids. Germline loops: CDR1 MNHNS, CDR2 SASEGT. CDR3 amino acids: CASTKLARSSYNEQFF. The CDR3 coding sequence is TGTGCCAGCACCAAACTAGCGCGTAGCTCCTACAATGAGCAGTTCTTC.

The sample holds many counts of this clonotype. CDR3 sequence: CASSGRHITGLETQYF. The CDR3 DNA follows: TGTGCCAGCTCCGGAAGACACATCACAGGGTTAGAGACCCAGTACTTC. V and J are TRBV18 and TRBJ2-5; the D gene is possibly TRBD1 (6 bases). CDR3 length: 16 amino acids. The germline CDR1 and CDR2 sequences are KGHSH and LQKENI. The V end was cut by 6 bases, the J end by 4 bases, with 21 bases between.

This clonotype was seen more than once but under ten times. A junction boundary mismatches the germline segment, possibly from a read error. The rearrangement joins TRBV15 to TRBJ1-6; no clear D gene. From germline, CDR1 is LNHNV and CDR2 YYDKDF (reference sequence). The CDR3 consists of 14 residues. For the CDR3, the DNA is TGTGCCACAAGCAGCTCCGGGGTAGCTTCACCCCTCCACTTT. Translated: CATSSSGVASPLHF.

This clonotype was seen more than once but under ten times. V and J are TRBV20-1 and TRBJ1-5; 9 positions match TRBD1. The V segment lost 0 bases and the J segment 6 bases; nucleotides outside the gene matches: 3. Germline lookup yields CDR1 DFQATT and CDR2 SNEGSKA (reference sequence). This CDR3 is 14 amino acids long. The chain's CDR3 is CSARDGTGSQPQHF. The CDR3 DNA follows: TGCAGTGCTAGAGATGGGACAGGGAGTCAGCCCCAGCATTTT.

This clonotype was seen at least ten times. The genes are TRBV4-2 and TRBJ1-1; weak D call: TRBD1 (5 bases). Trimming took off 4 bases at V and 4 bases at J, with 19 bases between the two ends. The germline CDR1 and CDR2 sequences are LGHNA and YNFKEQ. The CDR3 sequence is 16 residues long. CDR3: CASSLDSGAGGTEAFF. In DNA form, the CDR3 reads TGTGCCAGCAGCCTCGATTCCGGGGCCGGGGGCACTGAAGCTTTCTTT.